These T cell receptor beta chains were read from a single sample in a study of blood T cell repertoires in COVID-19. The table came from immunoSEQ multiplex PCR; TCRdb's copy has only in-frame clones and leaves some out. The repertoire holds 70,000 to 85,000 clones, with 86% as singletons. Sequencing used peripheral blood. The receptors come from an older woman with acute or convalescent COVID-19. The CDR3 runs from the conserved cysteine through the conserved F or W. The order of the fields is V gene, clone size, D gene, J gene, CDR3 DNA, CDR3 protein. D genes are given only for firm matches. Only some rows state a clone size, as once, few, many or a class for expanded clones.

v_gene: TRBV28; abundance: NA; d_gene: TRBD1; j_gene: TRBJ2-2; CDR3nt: TGTGCCAGCAGTCCTACAGGGGGCCCGAACACCGGGGAGCTGTTTTTT; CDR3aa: CASSPTGGPNTGELFF
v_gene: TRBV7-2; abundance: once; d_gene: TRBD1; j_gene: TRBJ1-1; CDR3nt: TGTGCCAGCAGCTTAGTTCCCCGGGACAGGACCTTTTTT; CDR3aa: CASSLVPRDRTFF
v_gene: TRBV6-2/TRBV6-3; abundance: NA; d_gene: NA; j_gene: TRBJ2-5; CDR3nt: TGTGCCAGCAGTCAGACCAGGGGCGGGGAGACCCAGTACTTC; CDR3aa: CASSQTRGGETQYF
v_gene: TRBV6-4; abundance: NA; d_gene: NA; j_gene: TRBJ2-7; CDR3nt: TGTGCCAGCAAGATTATACGGGAGCCCTACGAGCAGTACTTC; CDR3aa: CASKIIREPYEQYF
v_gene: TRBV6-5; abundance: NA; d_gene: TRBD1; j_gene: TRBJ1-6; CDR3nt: TGTGCCAGCACCCAAGGGGACAGGGCCAATTCACCCCTCCACTTT; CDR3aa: CASTQGDRANSPLHF
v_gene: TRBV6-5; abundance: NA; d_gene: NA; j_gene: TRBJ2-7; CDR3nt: TGTGCCAGCAGTTACTCCCATAGCTCCTACGAGCAGTACTTC; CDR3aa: CASSYSHSSYEQYF
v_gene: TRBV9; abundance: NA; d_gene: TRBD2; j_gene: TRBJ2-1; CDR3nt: TGTGCCAGCAGCGTTAGCGGGGGGGATGAGCAGTTCTTC; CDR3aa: CASSVSGGDEQFF
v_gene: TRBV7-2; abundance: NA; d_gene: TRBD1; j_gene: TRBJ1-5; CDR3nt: TGTGCCAGCAGCCCTGGACAGGGTAGTCAGCCCCAGCATTTT; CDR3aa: CASSPGQGSQPQHF
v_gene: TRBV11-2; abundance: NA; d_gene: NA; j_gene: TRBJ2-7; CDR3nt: TGTGCCAGCAGCTTAGCGGCGGGGAGAGCTTCTTCCTACGAGCAGTACTTC; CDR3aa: CASSLAAGRASSYEQYF
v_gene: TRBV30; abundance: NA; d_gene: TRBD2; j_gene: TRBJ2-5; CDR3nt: TGTGCCTGGAGTGATCTAGCGGGAGTCGGGGAGACCCAGTACTTC; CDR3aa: CAWSDLAGVGETQYF
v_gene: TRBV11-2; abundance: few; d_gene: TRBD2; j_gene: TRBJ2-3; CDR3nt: TGTGCCAGCAGCTTGAGCGGGGGAACAGATACGCAGTATTTT; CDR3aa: CASSLSGGTDTQYF
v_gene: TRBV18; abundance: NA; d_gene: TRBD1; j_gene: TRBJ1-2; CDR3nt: TGTGCCAGCTCCAAACCTGGGAGTGAGGGGGCGCTTGGCTACACCTTC; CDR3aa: CASSKPGSEGALGYTF
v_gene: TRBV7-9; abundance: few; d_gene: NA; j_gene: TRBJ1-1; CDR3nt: TGTGCCAGCAGCCCAGATTCGGGGGGGACTGAAGCTTTCTTT; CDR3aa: CASSPDSGGTEAFF
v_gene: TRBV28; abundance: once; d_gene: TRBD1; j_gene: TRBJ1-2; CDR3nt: TGTACCAGCGGACAGGGAGGGAACTATGGCTACACCTTC; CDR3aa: CTSGQGGNYGYTF
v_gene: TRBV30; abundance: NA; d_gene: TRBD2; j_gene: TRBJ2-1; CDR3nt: TGTGCCTGGAGTGTAGTAGCGGGAGTAGGCAATGAGCAGTTCTTC; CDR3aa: CAWSVVAGVGNEQFF
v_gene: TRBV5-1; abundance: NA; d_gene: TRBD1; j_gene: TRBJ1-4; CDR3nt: TGCGCCAGCAGCTTGGAGACAGGGGACGAAAAACTGTTTTTT; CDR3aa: CASSLETGDEKLFF
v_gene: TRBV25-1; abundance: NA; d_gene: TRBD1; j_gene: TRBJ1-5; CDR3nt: TGTGCCAGCAGTGAAATCACAGGGGGGATTCAGCCCCAGCATTTT; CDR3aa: CASSEITGGIQPQHF
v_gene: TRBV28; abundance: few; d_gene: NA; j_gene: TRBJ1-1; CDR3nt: TGTGCCGAACAGGGTGCGGACACTGAAGCTTTCTTT; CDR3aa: CAEQGADTEAFF
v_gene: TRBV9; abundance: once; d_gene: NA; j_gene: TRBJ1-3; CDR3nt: TGTGCCAGCAGCGTAGGGCGGACTGGGGGAAACACCATATATTTT; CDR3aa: CASSVGRTGGNTIYF
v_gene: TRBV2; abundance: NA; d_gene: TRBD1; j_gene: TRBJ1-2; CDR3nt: TGTGCCAGCAGTGTGAGGCAGGGGGCAGGGGGCTACACCTTC; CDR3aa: CASSVRQGAGGYTF
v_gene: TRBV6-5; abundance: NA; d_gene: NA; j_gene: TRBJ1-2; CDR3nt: TGTGCCAGCAGTTATATACAGGGCGCATTCCTCTATGGCTACACCTTC; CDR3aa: CASSYIQGAFLYGYTF
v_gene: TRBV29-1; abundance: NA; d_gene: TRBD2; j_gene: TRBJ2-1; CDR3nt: TGCAGCGTTGTGTTGCGGGGGACTAGCGGTAATGAGCAGTTCTTC; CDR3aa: CSVVLRGTSGNEQFF
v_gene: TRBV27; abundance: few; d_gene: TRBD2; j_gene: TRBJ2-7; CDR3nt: TGTGCCAGTTCGGAGCGGGGCCCAACCACAGACGAGCAGTACTTC; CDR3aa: CASSERGPTTDEQYF
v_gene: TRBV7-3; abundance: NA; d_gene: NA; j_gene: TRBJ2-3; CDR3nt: TGTGCCAGCAGCCTAGATTCCTCTAGCACAGATACGCAGTATTTT; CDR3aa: CASSLDSSSTDTQYF
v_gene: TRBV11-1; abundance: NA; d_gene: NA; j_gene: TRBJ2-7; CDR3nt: TGTGCCAGCAAAGCTACTCCACTCTCCTACGAGCAGTACTTC; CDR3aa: CASKATPLSYEQYF
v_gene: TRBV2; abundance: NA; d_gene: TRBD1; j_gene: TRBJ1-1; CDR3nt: TGTGCCAGCAGTCAGGGGGCGCGGGACACTGAAGCTTTCTTT; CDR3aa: CASSQGARDTEAFF
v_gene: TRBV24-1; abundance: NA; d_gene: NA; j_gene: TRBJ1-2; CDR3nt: TGTGCCACCAGTGATTCTCGGGACATCAGTGGCTACACCTTC; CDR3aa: CATSDSRDISGYTF
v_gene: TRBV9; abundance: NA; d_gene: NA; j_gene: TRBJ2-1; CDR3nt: TGTGCCAGCAGTCTTTTCGATGAGCAGTTCTTC; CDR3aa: CASSLFDEQFF
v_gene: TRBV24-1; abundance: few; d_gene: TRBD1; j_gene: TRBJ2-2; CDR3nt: TGTGCCACCAGTGACCTAACAGGGGGTTTTAACACCGGGGAGCTGTTTTTT; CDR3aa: CATSDLTGGFNTGELFF
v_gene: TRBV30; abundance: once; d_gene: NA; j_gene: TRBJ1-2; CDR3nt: TGTGCCGAACGGGATCGCACCACATACTATGGCTACACCTTC; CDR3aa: CAERDRTTYYGYTF
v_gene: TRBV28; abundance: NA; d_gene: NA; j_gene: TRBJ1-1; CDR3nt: TGTGCCAGCAGTTTGCTGGCGGGGGTCGGTGAAGCTTTCTTT; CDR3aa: CASSLLAGVGEAFF
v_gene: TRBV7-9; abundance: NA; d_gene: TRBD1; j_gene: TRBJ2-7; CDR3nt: TGTGCCAGCACCCGCGAAGGTCAGGGGGTCTACGAGCAGTACTTC; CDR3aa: CASTREGQGVYEQYF
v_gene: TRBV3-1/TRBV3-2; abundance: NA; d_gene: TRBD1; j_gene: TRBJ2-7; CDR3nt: TGTGCCAGCAGCCGACAGGGAACCTACGAGCAGTACTTC; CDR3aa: CASSRQGTYEQYF
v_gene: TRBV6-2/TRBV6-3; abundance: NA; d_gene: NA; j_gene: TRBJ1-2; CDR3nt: TGTGCCAGCAGTTACCAGGCTAACTATGGCTACACCTTC; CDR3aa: CASSYQANYGYTF
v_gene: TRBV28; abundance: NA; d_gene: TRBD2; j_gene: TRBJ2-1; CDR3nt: TGTGCCAGCAGTTCCCGGCTAGCGGCTTTAGGGCGTGAGCAGTTCTTC; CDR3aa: CASSSRLAALGREQFF
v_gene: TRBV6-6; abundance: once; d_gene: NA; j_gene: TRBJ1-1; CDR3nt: TGTGCCAGCAGCCGCAACAGGGTCGGCACTGAAGCTTTCTTT; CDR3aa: CASSRNRVGTEAFF
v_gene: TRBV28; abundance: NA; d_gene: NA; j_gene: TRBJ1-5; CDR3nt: TGTGCCAGCAGTTTAGAGAGGGCGCGGCCCCAGCATTTT; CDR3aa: CASSLERARPQHF
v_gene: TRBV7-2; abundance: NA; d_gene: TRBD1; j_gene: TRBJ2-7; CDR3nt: TGTGCCAGCAGCCCTGGGACAGGGGGCGTCTACGAGCAGTACTTC; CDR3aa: CASSPGTGGVYEQYF
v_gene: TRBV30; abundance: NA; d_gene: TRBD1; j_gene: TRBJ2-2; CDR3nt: TGTGCCTGGAGTGGCCCGGGACAGGCGAACACCGGGGAGCTGTTTTTT; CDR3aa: CAWSGPGQANTGELFF